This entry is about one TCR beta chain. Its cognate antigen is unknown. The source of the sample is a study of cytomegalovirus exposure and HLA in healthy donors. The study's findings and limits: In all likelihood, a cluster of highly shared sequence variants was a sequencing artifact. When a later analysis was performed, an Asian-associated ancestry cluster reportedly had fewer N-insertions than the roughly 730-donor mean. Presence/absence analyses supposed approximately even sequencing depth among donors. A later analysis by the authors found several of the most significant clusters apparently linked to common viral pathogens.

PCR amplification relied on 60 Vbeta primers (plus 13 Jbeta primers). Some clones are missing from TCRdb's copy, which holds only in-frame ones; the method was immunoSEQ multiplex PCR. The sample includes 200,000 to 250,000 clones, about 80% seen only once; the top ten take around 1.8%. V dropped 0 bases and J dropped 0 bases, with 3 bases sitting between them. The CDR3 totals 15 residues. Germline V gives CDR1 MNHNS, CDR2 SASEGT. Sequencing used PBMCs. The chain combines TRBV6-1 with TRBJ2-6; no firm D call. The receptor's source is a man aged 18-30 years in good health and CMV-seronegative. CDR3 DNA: TGTGCCAGCAGTGAAGCAGCCTCTGGGGCCAACGTCCTGACTTTC. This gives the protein CASSEAASGANVLTF.